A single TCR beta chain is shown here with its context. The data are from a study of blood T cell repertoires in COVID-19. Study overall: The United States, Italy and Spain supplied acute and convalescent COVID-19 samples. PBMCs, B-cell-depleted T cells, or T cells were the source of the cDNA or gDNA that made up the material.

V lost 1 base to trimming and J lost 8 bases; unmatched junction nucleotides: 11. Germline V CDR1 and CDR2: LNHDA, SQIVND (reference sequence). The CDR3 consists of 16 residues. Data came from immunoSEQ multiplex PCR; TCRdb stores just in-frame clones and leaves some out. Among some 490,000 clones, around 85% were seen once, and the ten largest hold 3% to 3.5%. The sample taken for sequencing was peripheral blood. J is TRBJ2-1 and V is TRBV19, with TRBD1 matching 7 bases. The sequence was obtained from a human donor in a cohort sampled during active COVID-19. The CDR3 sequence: CASSIGNLGGMDEQFF. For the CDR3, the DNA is TGTGCCAGTAGTATAGGGAATTTAGGGGGCATGGATGAGCAGTTCTTC.